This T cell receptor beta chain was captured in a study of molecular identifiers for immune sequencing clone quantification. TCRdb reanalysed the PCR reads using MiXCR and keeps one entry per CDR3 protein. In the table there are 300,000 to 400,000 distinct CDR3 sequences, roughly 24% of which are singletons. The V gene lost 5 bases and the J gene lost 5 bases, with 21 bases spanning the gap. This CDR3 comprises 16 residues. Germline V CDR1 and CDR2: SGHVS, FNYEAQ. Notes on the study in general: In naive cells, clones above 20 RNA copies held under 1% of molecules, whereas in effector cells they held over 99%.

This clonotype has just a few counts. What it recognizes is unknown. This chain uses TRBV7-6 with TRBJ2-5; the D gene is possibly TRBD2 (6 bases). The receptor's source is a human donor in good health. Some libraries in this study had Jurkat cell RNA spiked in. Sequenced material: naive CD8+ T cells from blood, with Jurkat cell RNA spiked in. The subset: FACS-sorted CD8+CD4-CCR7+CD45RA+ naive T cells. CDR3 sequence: CASSPRDSPSGETQYF. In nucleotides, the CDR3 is TGTGCCAGCAGCCCCCGGGACTCACCAAGCGGGGAGACCCAGTACTTC.